The 21 T cell receptor beta chains given below trace back to one sample, sequenced in a study of persistence of HIV-infected CD4 T cells. No antigen has been identified for these receptors. The libraries were made with immunoSEQ version 4 in survey mode. The table came from immunoSEQ multiplex PCR; TCRdb's copy has only in-frame clones and leaves some out. Counted here are fewer than 40,000 clones, roughly four fifths occurring once; the ten biggest clones make up over 0.7%. The stimulus was lysate of CMV-infected fibroblasts, roughly 9.2 ug/mL. Sorted nonresponding memory CD4+ T cells were CD40L-negative, CD69-negative, CD45RO-high. The material sequenced was CD4+ T cells sorted from PBMCs after approximately 20-hour stimulation, taken from a patient who received antiretroviral therapy. The source of these receptors is an adult man with HIV who was CMV-seropositive.

This chain connects TRBV5-1 to TRBJ2-3; TRBD2 matches 8 bases. CDR1 and CDR2 from the germline V gene are SGHRS and YFSETQ. V shed 0 bases and J 3 bases; nucleotides not matched to a gene: 9. This CDR3 has 17 amino acids. Here the CDR3 DNA reads TGCGCCAGCAGCTTGGCCAAGCGGGGGCTTGGTACAGATACGCAGTATTTT. As protein: CASSLAKRGLGTDTQYF.

This clone occurred a few times. The rearrangement joins TRBV7-6 to TRBJ1-2; 7 nucleotides agree with TRBD1. The germline V gene encodes CDR1 SGHVS and CDR2 FNYEAQ. The CDR3 spans 14 residues. J gave up 5 bases and V 5 bases, and 8 bases lay outside the gene matches. CDR3 residues: CASSLTGEWYGYTF. CDR3 sequence (DNA): TGTGCCAGCAGCCTAACAGGGGAATGGTATGGCTACACCTTC. Complete variable domain (other parts from reference TRBV7-6 and TRBJ1-2): GAGVSQSPRYKVTKRGQDVALRCDPISGHVSLYWYRQALGQGPEFLTYFNYEAQQDKSGLPNDRFSAERPEGSISTLTIQRTEQRDSAMYRCASSLTGEWYGYTFGSGTRLTVV.

This clone was observed a handful of times. The chain has TRBV19 and TRBJ2-1; no clear D. The CDR3 covers 15 residues. Per the germline V gene, CDR1 is LNHDA and CDR2 is SQIVND (reference sequence). V was cut by 3 bases and J by 2 bases, with 11 bases left in between. DNA for the CDR3: TGTGCCAGTAGTATCGCGGCAGAACCCTACAATGAGCAGTTCTTC. This encodes CASSIAAEPYNEQFF.

The CDR3 region is CASSLAGVSYEQYF. The CDR3 bases are TGTGCCAGCAGCCTAGCGGGGGTCTCCTACGAGCAGTACTTC. The chain links TRBV13 to TRBJ2-7; 10 bases agree with TRBD2. CDR1 and CDR2 from the germline V gene are PRHDT and FYEKMQ (reference sequence). V was clipped by 5 bases and J by 0 bases; unmatched bases: 1. The CDR3 runs 14 residues.

The rearrangement uses TRBV5-1 and TRBJ2-5, with D tentatively TRBD1 (5 bases). Germline V gives CDR1 SGHRS, CDR2 YFSETQ. Trimming removed 1 base at V and 2 bases at J, with 12 bases between. The CDR3 extends over 15 amino acids. The CDR3 spells CASSLITGKQETQYF. CDR3 nucleotides: TGCGCCAGCAGCTTGATTACAGGAAAGCAAGAGACCCAGTACTTC.

The sample holds a few counts of this clone. V and J are TRBV30 and TRBJ2-6; D call uncertain. Trimming removed 4 bases from V and 4 bases from J, with 11 bases in between. This CDR3 is built from 14 residues. CDR1 is GTSNPN, CDR2 SVGIG, per germline (reference sequence). CDR3 region: CAWTQWTGANVLTF. The CDR3 DNA reads TGTGCCTGGACCCAATGGACCGGGGCCAACGTCCTGACTTTC. Variable domain in full (rest from reference TRBV30 and TRBJ2-6): SQTIHQWPATLVQPVGSPLSLECTVEGTSNPNLYWYRQAAGRGLQLLFYSVGIGQISSEVPQNLSASRPQDRQFILSSKKLLLSDSGFYLCAWTQWTGANVLTFGAGSRLTVL.

The chain combines TRBV21-1 with TRBJ1-2. TRBV21-1 is a listed pseudogene. The CDR3 consists of 14 residues. The DNA of the CDR3 is TGTGCCAGCAGTGGCAGGGGGGGTGACTATGGCTACACCTTC. Amino acid sequence: CASSGRGGDYGYTF.

The rearrangement joins TRBV30 to TRBJ1-2; D is uncertain. This CDR3 spans 12 amino acids. Trimming removed 0 bases at V and 8 bases at J, with 10 bases between. Per the germline V gene, CDR1 is GTSNPN and CDR2 is SVGIG (reference sequence). The CDR3 region has the DNA TGTGCCTGGAGTGTCATGGGAAACGGCTACACCTTC. Translated, it gives CAWSVMGNGYTF.

CDR3: CSAWGQTQYF. The DNA for the CDR3 is TGCAGTGCCTGGGGCCAGACCCAGTACTTC. The chain recombines TRBV20-1 with TRBJ2-5; tentatively, D is TRBD1 (5 bases). The germline V gene has CDR1 DFQATT and CDR2 SNEGSKA (reference sequence). Trimming stripped 6 bases from V and 6 bases from J, with 8 bases between. The CDR3 contains 10 residues.

The CDR3 coding sequence is TGCGCCAGCAGCTTGGACTACGGCGGGCAGTACTTC. It yields the protein CASSLDYGGQYF. The rearrangement uses TRBV5-1 and TRBJ2-7; D gene ambiguous. Germline-derived CDR1 and CDR2 are SGHRS and YFSETQ. The CDR3 loop spans 12 amino acids. V was pared by 0 bases and J by 9 bases, with 10 bases between.

The chain carries TRBV6-1 and TRBJ1-1, with D possibly being TRBD1 (6 bases). From germline, CDR1 is MNHNS and CDR2 SASEGT. The CDR3 is made up of 14 amino acids. The V end was cut by 2 bases, the J end by 3 bases, with 10 bases between. This CDR3 reads CASSESGTYTEAFF. The CDR3 coding sequence is TGTGCCAGCAGTGAATCCGGGACATACACTGAAGCTTTCTTT.

The CDR3 DNA follows: TGTGCCAGTAGTACCCGGGACAGGGGTTCCTACGAGCAGTACTTC. As protein: CASSTRDRGSYEQYF. V gene TRBV19 combines with J gene TRBJ2-7; 10 bases fit TRBD1. The junction had 4 bases not matched to a gene; V was cut back by 4 bases and J by 1 base. Germline V CDR1 and CDR2: LNHDA, SQIVND (reference sequence). CDR3 length equals 15 residues.

The chain combines TRBV19 with TRBJ1-1; TRBD1 matches 9 bases. Germline V gene data show CDR1 as LNHDA and CDR2 as SQIVND (reference sequence). Losses at the gene ends were 5 bases for V and 11 bases for J; bases not matched to a gene: 15. This CDR3 is built from 15 residues. The CDR3 nucleotides read TGTGCCAGTAGTCCACGCCGGGACAGGGCCTTGGGGGCTTTCTTT. Protein product: CASSPRRDRALGAFF.

The V and J genes are TRBV5-1 and TRBJ2-1; tentative D call: TRBD2 (6 bases). This CDR3 is built from 14 residues. V lost 3 bases to trimming and J lost 0 bases, with 7 bases between them. Germline CDR1 reads SGHRS; CDR2 reads YFSETQ. CDR3 protein: CASSSGVSYNEQFF. CDR3 DNA: TGCGCCAGCAGCTCGGGAGTCTCCTACAATGAGCAGTTCTTC.

The rearrangement links TRBV12-3 or TRBV12-4 to TRBJ2-1, with D unclear. The CDR3 is 13 residues long. The V end was cut by 6 bases, the J end by 4 bases, with 10 bases between. DNA of the CDR3: TGTGCCAGCAGCCCTCCTGGGTACAATGAGCAGTTCTTC. This translates into CASSPPGYNEQFF.

The chain combines TRBV5-1 with TRBJ1-5; D gene ambiguous. CDR3 size: 13 residues. Trimming removed 0 bases from V and 6 bases from J, with 7 bases in between. CDR1 is SGHRS, CDR2 YFSETQ, per germline. The CDR3 region has the DNA TGCGCCAGCAGCTTGGGTGGGTCTCAGCCCCAGCATTTT. This codes for CASSLGGSQPQHF.

The chain recombines TRBV6-5 with TRBJ2-7, with 7 bases lining up with TRBD2. The length of the CDR3 is 14 residues. From germline, CDR1 is MNHEY and CDR2 SVGAGI. V lost 2 bases, J lost 4 bases, and 5 bases stayed unmatched. The CDR3 DNA reads TGTGCCAGCAGTTACAAGCGGGGATATTACGAGCAGTACTTC. Protein: CASSYKRGYYEQYF.

The count of this clone is one. The chain combines TRBV4-3 with TRBJ1-2, with D maybe TRBD1 (6 bases). This CDR3 is 14 amino acids long. Germline assignment: CDR1 LGHNA and CDR2 YSLEER. V was trimmed by 4 bases and J by 6 bases, leaving 15 bases between them. CDR3 nucleotides: TGCGCCAGCAGCCGGACTAGGGGGGGGGATGGCTACACCTTC. Protein sequence: CASSRTRGGDGYTF.

This clone was counted a few times. The chain is built from TRBV5-4 and TRBJ2-5, with 7 bases aligning to TRBD1. The CDR3 loop spans 14 amino acids. From germline, CDR1 is SGHNT and CDR2 YYREEE (reference sequence). With V trimmed by 0 bases and J by 6 bases, 5 bases remained unmatched. The CDR3 DNA reads TGTGCCAGCAGCTTGGTGGCAGGGGGACAGACCCAGTACTTC. Translated, it gives CASSLVAGGQTQYF.

V gene TRBV20-1 combines with J gene TRBJ1-2, with D possibly TRBD1 on 5 matching bases. The V end was cut by 1 base, the J end by 11 bases, with 11 bases between. CDR1 DFQATT and CDR2 SNEGSKA come from the germline V gene (reference sequence). This CDR3 has 11 residues. The CDR3 loop reads CSARVLGGYTF. The CDR3, as DNA: TGCAGTGCTAGAGTTTTGGGGGGGTACACCTTC.

This sequence joins TRBV5-3 and TRBJ2-5; D possibly corresponds to TRBD2 (7 bases). TRBV5-3 is identified as an open reading frame with a role that is uncertain. The CDR3 covers 15 residues. Deletions cut 0 bases from V and 2 bases from J, with 11 bases between. The CDR3 region is CARSLAGGRQETQYF. The DNA of the CDR3 is TGTGCCAGAAGCTTGGCCGGGGGGCGGCAAGAGACCCAGTACTTC.